Listed here are 15 T cell receptor beta chains from one sample, sequenced in a study of cytomegalovirus exposure and HLA in healthy donors. Researchers ran the PCR with 60 Vbeta and 13 Jbeta primers. Measured with immunoSEQ multiplex PCR; TCRdb has only the in-frame clones, and not every one. Among fewer than 150,000 clones listed, over 70% were seen once. Sequenced sample: PBMCs. The receptors originated from a man under 40 in good health and CMV-seronegative.

CDR3 sequence: CASSYGTTSSYEQYF. CDR3 sequence (DNA): TGTGCCAGCAGTTACGGGACAACAAGCTCCTACGAGCAGTACTTC. The chain recombines TRBV6-5 with TRBJ2-7; possible D gene TRBD1, 6 bases. The CDR3 spans 15 residues. V lost 2 bases and J lost 0, with 11 bases in between. Germline-derived CDR1 and CDR2 are MNHEY and SVGAGI.

This clone was seen only a few times. CDR3 amino acids: CATSDRGNEQFF. The CDR3, as DNA: TGTGCCACATCGGACAGGGGTAATGAGCAGTTCTTC. This chain connects TRBV7-9 to TRBJ2-1; 9 positions match TRBD1. Germline assignment: CDR1 SEHNR and CDR2 FQNEAQ (reference sequence). Unmatched junction bases numbered 5, after V lost 10 bases and J lost 7 bases. There are 12 residues in the CDR3.

The chain uses TRBV29-1 and TRBJ2-5; 8 bases map to TRBD1. The assigned J gene may be wrong: the sequence end matches TRBJ2-7 better. In germline, CDR1 is SQVTM, CDR2 ANQGSEA. The CDR3 extends over 13 amino acids. The CDR3 here is CSVEDRERYEQYF. CDR3 DNA sequence: TGCAGCGTTGAGGACAGGGAACGCTACGAGCAGTACTTC.

The gene calls are TRBV4-1 and TRBJ2-1; D may be TRBD2 (5 bases). The CDR3 runs to 13 residues. V lost 2 bases and J 8 bases, leaving 10 bases between the germline ends. CDR1 MGHRA and CDR2 YSYEKL come from the germline V gene. The CDR3, as DNA: TGCGCCAGCAGCCAACCGTCCGGGGATGAGCAGTTCTTC. Translation: CASSQPSGDEQFF.

CDR3 in DNA: TGTGCCAGCAGTTCGACTAGCGAAGAGACCCAGTACTTC. Translation: CASSSTSEETQYF. The V and J genes are TRBV5-4 and TRBJ2-5; TRBD2 matches 8 bases. The V gene end was trimmed by 5 bases and the J gene end by 3 bases; junction bases not matched to a gene: 3. This CDR3 is 13 amino acids long. Germline V CDR1 and CDR2: SGHNT, YYREEE (reference sequence). The full variable domain, in which reference TRBV5-4 and TRBJ2-5 provide the parts outside the CDR3, is ETGVTQSPTHLIKTRGQQVTLRCSSQSGHNTVSWYQQALGQGPQFIFQYYREEENGRGNFPPRFSGLQFPNYSSELNVNALELDDSALYLCASSSTSEETQYFGPGTRLLVL.

In its sample, this clone was seen a few times. The chain uses TRBV6-6 and TRBJ1-1; D remains ambiguous. Germline CDR1 is MNHNY and CDR2 is SVGAGI (reference sequence). V was cut by 6 bases and J by 3 bases, with 11 bases left in between. The CDR3 is 13 amino acids. The CDR3 DNA follows: TGTGCCAGCAGGGCTCCTTCAGACACTGAAGCTTTCTTT. The encoded protein is CASRAPSDTEAFF.

The V and J genes are TRBV4-3 and TRBJ2-5; 7 bases match TRBD2. Germline V CDR1 and CDR2: LGHNA, YSLEER. The length of the CDR3 is 15 residues. Trimming cost V 1 base and J 10 bases; bases outside gene matches: 12. CDR3: CASSQARTTSGGQYF. CDR3 nucleotide sequence: TGCGCCAGCAGCCAAGCTCGGACTACCTCGGGGGGCCAGTACTTC.

The chain has TRBV18 and TRBJ2-2; 8 nucleotides align to TRBD2. The length of the CDR3 is 19 residues. Germline lookup yields CDR1 KGHSH and CDR2 LQKENI. Trimming at V came to 1 base and at J to 2 bases, leaving 12 bases not matched to a gene. CDR3 DNA sequence: TGTGCCAGCTCACCACGTCTCCTAGCGGGCGCTATTAACACCGGGGAGCTGTTTTTT. Its translation is CASSPRLLAGAINTGELFF.

The chain combines TRBV27 with TRBJ2-3; the D gene is possibly TRBD2 (5 bases). The V end lost 4 bases, the J end lost 9 bases, and 14 bases lay between the germline ends. This CDR3 region has 13 residues. Germline values: CDR1 MNHEY, CDR2 SMNVEV (reference sequence). CDR3 loop: CASSSTRARTQYF. The CDR3 DNA reads TGTGCCAGCAGTTCAACTAGGGCAAGGACGCAGTATTTT.

This rearrangement joins TRBV7-7 to TRBJ2-7, with TRBD1 identical over 8 bases. This CDR3 has 15 residues. The trim removed 2 bases at V and 6 bases at J, leaving 9 bases unmatched. CDR1 and CDR2 from the germline V gene are SSHAT and FNYEAQ (reference sequence). The CDR3 nucleotides read TGTGCCAGCAGCTTACGGGTGGACAGGGTTTCCGAGCAGTACTTC. This gives the protein CASSLRVDRVSEQYF.

The chain couples TRBV5-1 to TRBJ2-3; D may be TRBD1 (5 bases). Deletions cut 4 bases from V and 5 bases from J, with 14 bases between. The CDR3 loop spans 14 amino acids. Germline values: CDR1 SGHRS, CDR2 YFSETQ. The CDR3 nucleotides are TGCGCCAGCAGCCCCCCCGACAGACGAGATACGCAGTATTTT. This translates into CASSPPDRRDTQYF. Filled out from reference TRBV5-1 and TRBJ2-3, the complete variable domain reads KAGVTQTPRYLIKTRGQQVTLSCSPISGHRSVSWYQQTPGQGLQFLFEYFSETQRNKGNFPGRFSGRQFSNSRSEMNVSTLELGDSALYLCASSPPDRRDTQYFGPGTRLTVL.

The sample holds one count of this clone. The rearrangement uses TRBV19 and TRBJ2-7, with 8 bases fitting TRBD2. Germline CDR1 is LNHDA and CDR2 is SQIVND (reference sequence). The junction had 7 bases not matched to a gene; V was cut back by 5 bases and J by 7 bases. The CDR3 totals 13 residues. The CDR3 region is CASSVSAGGEQYF. The DNA of the CDR3 is TGTGCCAGTAGTGTATCGGCGGGGGGAGAGCAGTACTTC.

This sequence joins TRBV5-1 and TRBJ2-7, with 7 bases matching TRBD1. The CDR3 length is 13 residues. Germline V gives CDR1 SGHRS, CDR2 YFSETQ. The V segment lost 4 bases and the J segment 2 bases; nucleotides outside the gene matches: 3. The DNA of the CDR3 is TGCGCCAGCAGCGTGGGGACAGCCTACGAGCAGTACTTC. Its protein is CASSVGTAYEQYF.

This chain connects TRBV7-9 to TRBJ2-3; D is perhaps TRBD2 (6 bases). The CDR3 is 17 amino acids. V lost 0 bases, J lost 0 bases, and 13 bases lay in between. Germline CDR1 is SEHNR and CDR2 is FQNEAQ (reference sequence). The CDR3, as DNA: TGTGCCAGCAGCTTAGCGGGGCGGGGTTCTAGCACAGATACGCAGTATTTT. Translated: CASSLAGRGSSTDTQYF.

This clone was counted between two and nine times. The chain joins TRBV7-2 to TRBJ1-3; D remains unclear. Germline CDR1 is SGHTA and CDR2 is FQGNSA. The CDR3 is 16 residues long. Trimming left V 1 base short and J 0 bases short, with 10 bases between. The DNA for the CDR3 is TGTGCCAGCAGCTTAGGTCAGTTCCACTCTGGAAACACCATATATTTT. Translation gives CASSLGQFHSGNTIYF.